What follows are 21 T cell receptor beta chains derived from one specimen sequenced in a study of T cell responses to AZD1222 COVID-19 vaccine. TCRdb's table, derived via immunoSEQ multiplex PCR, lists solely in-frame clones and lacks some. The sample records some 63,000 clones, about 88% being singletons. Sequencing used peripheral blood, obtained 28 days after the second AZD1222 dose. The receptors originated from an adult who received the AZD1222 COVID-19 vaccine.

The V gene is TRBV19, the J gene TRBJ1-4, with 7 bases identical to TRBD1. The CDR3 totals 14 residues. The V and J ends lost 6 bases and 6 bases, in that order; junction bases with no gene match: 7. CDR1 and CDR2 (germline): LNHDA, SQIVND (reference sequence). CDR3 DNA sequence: TGTGCCAGTAGCCCGACAGGGAACTATGAAAAACTGTTTTTT. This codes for CASSPTGNYEKLFF.

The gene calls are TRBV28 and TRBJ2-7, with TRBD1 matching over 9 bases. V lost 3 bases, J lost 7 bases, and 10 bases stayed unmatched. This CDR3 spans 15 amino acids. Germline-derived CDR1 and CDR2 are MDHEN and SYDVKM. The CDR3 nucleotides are TGTGCCAGCAGTTTTTCCGGGACAGGGCGATTAGAGCAGTACTTC. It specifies CASSFSGTGRLEQYF.

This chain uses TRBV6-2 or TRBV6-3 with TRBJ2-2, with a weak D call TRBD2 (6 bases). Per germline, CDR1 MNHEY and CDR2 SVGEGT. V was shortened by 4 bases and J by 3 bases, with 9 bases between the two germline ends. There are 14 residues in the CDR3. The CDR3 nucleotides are TGTGCCAGCAGTTTCGGAGGGGACACCGGGGAGCTGTTTTTT. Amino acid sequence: CASSFGGDTGELFF.

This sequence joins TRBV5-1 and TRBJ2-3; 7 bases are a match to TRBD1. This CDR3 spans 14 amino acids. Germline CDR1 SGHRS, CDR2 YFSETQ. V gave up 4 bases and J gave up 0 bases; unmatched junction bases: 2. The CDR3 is CASSPDRSTDTQYF. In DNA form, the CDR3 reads TGCGCCAGCAGCCCGGACAGGAGCACAGATACGCAGTATTTT. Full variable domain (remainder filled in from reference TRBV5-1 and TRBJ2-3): KAGVTQTPRYLIKTRGQQVTLSCSPISGHRSVSWYQQTPGQGLQFLFEYFSETQRNKGNFPGRFSGRQFSNSRSEMNVSTLELGDSALYLCASSPDRSTDTQYFGPGTRLTVL.

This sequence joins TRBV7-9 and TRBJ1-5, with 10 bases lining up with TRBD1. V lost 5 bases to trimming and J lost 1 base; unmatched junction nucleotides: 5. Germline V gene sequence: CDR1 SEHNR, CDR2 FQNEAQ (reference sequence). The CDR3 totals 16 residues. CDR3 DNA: TGTGCCAGCAGCCAGACAGGGGGCAGGAGCAATCAGCCCCAGCATTTT. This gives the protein CASSQTGGRSNQPQHF. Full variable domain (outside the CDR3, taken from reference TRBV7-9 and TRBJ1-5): DTGVSQNPRHKITKRGQNVTFRCDPISEHNRLYWYRQTLGQGPEFLTYFQNEAQLEKSRLLSDRFSAERPKGSFSTLEIQRTEQGDSAMYLCASSQTGGRSNQPQHFGDGTRLSIL.

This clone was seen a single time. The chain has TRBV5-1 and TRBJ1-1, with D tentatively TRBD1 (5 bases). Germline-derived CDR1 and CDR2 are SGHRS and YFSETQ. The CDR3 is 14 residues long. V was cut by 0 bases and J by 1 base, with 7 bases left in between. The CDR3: CASSLGQTNTEAFF. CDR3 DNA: TGCGCCAGCAGCTTGGGACAGACGAACACTGAAGCTTTCTTT.

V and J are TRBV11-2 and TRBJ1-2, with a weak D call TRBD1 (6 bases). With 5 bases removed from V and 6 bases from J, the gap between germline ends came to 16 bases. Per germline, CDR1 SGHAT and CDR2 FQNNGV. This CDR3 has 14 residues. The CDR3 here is CASSRIQGWDGYTF. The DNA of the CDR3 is TGTGCCAGCAGCCGTATACAGGGCTGGGATGGCTACACCTTC.

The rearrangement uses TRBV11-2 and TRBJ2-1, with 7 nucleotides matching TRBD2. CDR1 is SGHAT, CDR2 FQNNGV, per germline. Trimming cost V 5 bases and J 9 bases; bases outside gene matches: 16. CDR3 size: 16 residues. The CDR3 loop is CASSLSAGRFFTEQFF. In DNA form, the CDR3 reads TGTGCCAGCAGCCTCTCAGCGGGGAGGTTTTTTACTGAGCAGTTCTTC.

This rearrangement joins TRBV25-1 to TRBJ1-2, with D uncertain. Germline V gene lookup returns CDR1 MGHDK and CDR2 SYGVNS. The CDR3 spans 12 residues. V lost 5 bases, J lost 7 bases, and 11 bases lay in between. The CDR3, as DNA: TGTGCCAGCAGTAGTGTGTCGACTGGCTACACCTTC. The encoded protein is CASSSVSTGYTF.

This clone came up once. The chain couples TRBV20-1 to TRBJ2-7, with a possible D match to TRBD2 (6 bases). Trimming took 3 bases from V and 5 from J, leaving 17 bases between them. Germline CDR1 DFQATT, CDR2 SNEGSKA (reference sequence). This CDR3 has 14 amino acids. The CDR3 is CSASVGTSHHEQYF. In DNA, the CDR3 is TGCAGTGCTAGTGTAGGGACTTCACACCACGAGCAGTACTTC.

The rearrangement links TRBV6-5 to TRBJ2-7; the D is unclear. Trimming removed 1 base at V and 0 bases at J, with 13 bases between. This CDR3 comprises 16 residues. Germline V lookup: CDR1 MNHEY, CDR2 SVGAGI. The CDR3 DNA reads TGTGCCAGCAGTTACTTCGGGCGCAAGAGCTCCTACGAGCAGTACTTC. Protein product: CASSYFGRKSSYEQYF.

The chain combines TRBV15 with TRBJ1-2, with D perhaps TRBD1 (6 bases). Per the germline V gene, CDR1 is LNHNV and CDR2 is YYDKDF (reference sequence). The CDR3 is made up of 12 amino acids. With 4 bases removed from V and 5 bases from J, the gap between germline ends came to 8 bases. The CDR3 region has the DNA TGTGCCACCAGCAATGGACAGTATGGCTACACCTTC. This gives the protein CATSNGQYGYTF.

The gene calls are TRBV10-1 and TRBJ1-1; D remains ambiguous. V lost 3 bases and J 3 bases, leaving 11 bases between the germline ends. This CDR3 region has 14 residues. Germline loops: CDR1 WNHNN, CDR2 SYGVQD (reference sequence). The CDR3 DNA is TGCGCCAGCAGTGACCGCCTCGGACACACTGAAGCTTTCTTT. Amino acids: CASSDRLGHTEAFF.

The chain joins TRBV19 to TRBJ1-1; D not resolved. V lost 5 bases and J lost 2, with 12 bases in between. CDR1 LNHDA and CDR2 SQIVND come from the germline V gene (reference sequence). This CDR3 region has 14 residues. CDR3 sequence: CASSHGPTNTEAFF. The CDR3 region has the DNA TGTGCCAGTAGTCATGGACCGACTAACACTGAAGCTTTCTTT.

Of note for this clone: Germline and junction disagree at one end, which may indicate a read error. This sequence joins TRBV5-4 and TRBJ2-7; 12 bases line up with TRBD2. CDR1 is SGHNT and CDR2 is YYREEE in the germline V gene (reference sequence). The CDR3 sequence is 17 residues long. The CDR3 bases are TGTGCCAGCAGCTTGGCTAGCGGGGGGGCCGTTTCCTCCGAGCAGTACTTC. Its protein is CASSLASGGAVSSEQYF.

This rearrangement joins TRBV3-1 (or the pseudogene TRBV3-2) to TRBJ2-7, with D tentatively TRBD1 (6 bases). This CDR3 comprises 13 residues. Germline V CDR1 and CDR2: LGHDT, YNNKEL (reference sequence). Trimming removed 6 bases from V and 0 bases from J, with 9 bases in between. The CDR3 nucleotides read TGTGCCAGCAGTCGGACAGTCTCCTACGAGCAGTACTTC. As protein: CASSRTVSYEQYF.

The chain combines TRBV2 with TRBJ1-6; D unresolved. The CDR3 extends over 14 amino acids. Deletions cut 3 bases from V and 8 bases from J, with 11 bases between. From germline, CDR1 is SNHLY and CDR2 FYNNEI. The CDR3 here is CASSDYGFYSPLHF. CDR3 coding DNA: TGTGCCAGCAGTGACTACGGCTTTTATTCACCCCTCCACTTT. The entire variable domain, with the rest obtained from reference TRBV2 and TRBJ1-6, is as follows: EPEVTQTPSHQVTQMGQEVILRCVPISNHLYFYWYRQILGQKVEFLVSFYNNEISEKSEIFDDQFSVERPDGSNFTLKIRSTKLEDSAMYFCASSDYGFYSPLHFGNGTRLTVT.

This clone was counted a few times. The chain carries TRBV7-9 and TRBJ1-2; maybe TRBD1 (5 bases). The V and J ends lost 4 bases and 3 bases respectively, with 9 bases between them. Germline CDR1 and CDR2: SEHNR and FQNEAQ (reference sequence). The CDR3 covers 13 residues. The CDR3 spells CASSSGTDYGYTF. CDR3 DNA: TGTGCCAGCAGCTCCGGGACGGACTATGGCTACACCTTC.

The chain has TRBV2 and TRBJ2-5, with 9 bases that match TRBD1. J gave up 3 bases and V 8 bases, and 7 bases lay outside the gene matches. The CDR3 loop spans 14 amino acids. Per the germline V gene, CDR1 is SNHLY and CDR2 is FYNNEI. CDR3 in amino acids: CASGPRTGEETQYF. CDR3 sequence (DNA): TGTGCCAGCGGCCCACGGACAGGGGAAGAGACCCAGTACTTC.

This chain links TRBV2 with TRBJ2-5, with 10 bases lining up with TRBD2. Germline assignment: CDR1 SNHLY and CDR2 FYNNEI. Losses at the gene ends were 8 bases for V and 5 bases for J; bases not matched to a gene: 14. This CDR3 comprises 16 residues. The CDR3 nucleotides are TGTGCCAGCGGGGCGGGGACTAGCGAGGCTGTGGAGACCCAGTACTTC. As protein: CASGAGTSEAVETQYF.

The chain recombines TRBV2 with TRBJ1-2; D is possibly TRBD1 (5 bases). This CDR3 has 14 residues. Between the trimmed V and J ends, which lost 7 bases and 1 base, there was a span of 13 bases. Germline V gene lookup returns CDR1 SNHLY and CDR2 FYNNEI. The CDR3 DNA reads TGTGCCAGCAACTCAGGGAACGGTAACTATGGCTACACCTTC. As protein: CASNSGNGNYGYTF.